This T cell receptor beta chain was documented in a study of T cells in Graves' hyperthyroidism and ophthalmopathy. The TCR beta CDR3 regions underwent amplification using RNA transcripts as the source. TCR CDR3 regions were first amplified by RT-PCR with HTBI primers. TCRdb processed the multiplex PCR reads anew with MiXCR; each CDR3 protein has one entry. This sample has a few hundred thousand distinct CDR3 sequences; 15% to 20% occur once, and the top ten carry roughly a sixth. This clonotype showed up just a few times. The sample comprised blood. The clonotype comes from a woman between 18 and 29 years old with Graves' ophthalmopathy.

CDR3 bases: TGCAGTGCTTCCGGACAGTATGAACGCTCCTACGAGCAGTACTTC. Translation: CSASGQYERSYEQYF. The rearrangement uses TRBV20-1 and TRBJ2-7, with D tentatively TRBD1 (6 bases). V lost 5 bases to trimming and J lost 0 bases, with 17 bases between them. The CDR3 is 15 residues long. The germline CDR1 and CDR2 sequences are DFQATT and SNEGSKA (reference sequence).